The rows below give T cell receptor beta chains drawn from one sample of a study of lymphopenia after photon versus proton radiotherapy. The repertoire was sequenced with immunoSEQ multiplex PCR; TCRdb's copy has only in-frame clones and lacks some. The sample records more than 70,000 clones, around 80% being singletons. The specimen was peripheral blood, collected from a patient treated with proton-based radiotherapy. Receptor source: a man between 60 and 75 years old with pancreatic cancer. Each CDR3 is given with its conserved first and last residue. A D gene is named only where the DNA matches it firmly. Not all rows give a size; the values are once, few, many and, for expanded clones, a class.

V: TRBV5-1
J: TRBJ1-1
D: TRBD1
length: 15
size: NA
DNA: TGCGCCAGCAGCGGCCGGGGGACAGCTTATAGTGAAGCTTTCTTT
CDR3: CASSGRGTAYSEAFF

V: TRBV7-8
J: TRBJ2-1
D: NA
length: 17
size: NA
DNA: TGTGCCAGCACCCTAGGGGGGGCAGGGGCTTCCTACAATGAGCAGTTCTTC
CDR3: CASTLGGAGASYNEQFF

V: TRBV7-7
J: TRBJ2-3
D: NA
length: 14
size: NA
DNA: TGTGCTAGCAGCTTAGAGGGCCCCACAGATACGCAGTATTTT
CDR3: CASSLEGPTDTQYF

V: TRBV7-2
J: TRBJ1-5
D: NA
length: 15
size: once
DNA: TGTGCCAGCAGCTTAGTGGCGGGCGGAAATCAGCCCCAGCATTTT
CDR3: CASSLVAGGNQPQHF

V: TRBV9
J: TRBJ1-3
D: NA
length: 15
size: NA
DNA: TGTGCCAGCAGCTCCACGCAAGGGGCTGGAAACACCATATATTTT
CDR3: CASSSTQGAGNTIYF

V: TRBV29-1
J: TRBJ2-3
D: NA
length: 13
size: NA
DNA: TGCAGCGTTGATGGGGGTGGTTCAGATACGCAGTATTTT
CDR3: CSVDGGGSDTQYF

V: TRBV7-9
J: TRBJ2-7
D: NA
length: 15
size: NA
DNA: TGTGCCAGCAGCTTAGCGGGAGGGGGGTCCTACGAGCAGTACTTC
CDR3: CASSLAGGGSYEQYF

V: TRBV6-6
J: TRBJ2-5
D: TRBD1
length: 15
size: NA
DNA: TGTGCCAGCAGTTACCCGACAGGGGGAAAAGAGACCCAGTACTTC
CDR3: CASSYPTGGKETQYF

V: TRBV27
J: TRBJ1-1
D: NA
length: 15
size: NA
DNA: TGTGCCAGCAGTTTCGAGGGCCGTTTGAACACTGAAGCTTTCTTT
CDR3: CASSFEGRLNTEAFF

V: TRBV7-9
J: TRBJ1-3
D: NA
length: 18
size: NA
DNA: TGTGCCAGCAGCTTTACAGGGCTCACACCTCAGGCTGGAAACACCATATATTTT
CDR3: CASSFTGLTPQAGNTIYF

V: TRBV11-3
J: TRBJ2-7
D: NA
length: 15
size: NA
DNA: TGTGCCAGCAGCCCGGCGGGACTTCCCACCGCCGAGCAGTACTTC
CDR3: CASSPAGLPTAEQYF

V: TRBV9
J: TRBJ2-2
D: NA
length: 17
size: NA
DNA: TGTGCCAGCAGCGTAGTACCCTCGACGATGAACACCGGGGAGCTGTTTTTT
CDR3: CASSVVPSTMNTGELFF

V: TRBV5-6
J: TRBJ2-3
D: TRBD2
length: 17
size: NA
DNA: TGTGCCAGCAGCTTGGATCTGACTAGCGGGAGATCAGATACGCAGTATTTT
CDR3: CASSLDLTSGRSDTQYF

V: TRBV5-4
J: TRBJ2-4
D: NA
length: 19
size: NA
DNA: TGTGCCAGCAGCCCGCGAGGTGGGAGCGGTTTCGGGGCCAAAAACATTCAGTACTTC
CDR3: CASSPRGGSGFGAKNIQYF

V: TRBV14
J: TRBJ1-6
D: TRBD1
length: 17
size: NA
DNA: TGTGCCAGCAGCCAAGACGCCGTTAGACAGGGTGATTCACCCCTCCACTTT
CDR3: CASSQDAVRQGDSPLHF

V: TRBV11-2
J: TRBJ2-3
D: NA
length: 13
size: NA
DNA: TGTGCCAGCAGCCCACTTCCCTCGTACACGCAGTATTTT
CDR3: CASSPLPSYTQYF

V: TRBV6-1
J: TRBJ2-1
D: TRBD2
length: 17
size: once
DNA: TGTGCCAGCAGTGAAACTAGCGGGAGGAGCTCCTACAATGAGCAGTTCTTC
CDR3: CASSETSGRSSYNEQFF

V: TRBV6-5
J: TRBJ1-5
D: NA
length: 15
size: once
DNA: TGTGTCAGCAGTACAGGGCTAAGTGGCAATCAGCCCCAGCATTTT
CDR3: CVSSTGLSGNQPQHF

V: TRBV18
J: TRBJ2-6
D: TRBD2
length: 17
size: NA
DNA: TGTGCCACCACTCACAACTGGGGGGGAGCTGGGGCCAACGTCCTGACTTTC
CDR3: CATTHNWGGAGANVLTF

V: TRBV19
J: TRBJ1-1
D: TRBD1
length: 14
size: NA
DNA: TGTGCCAGTAGTACCGGGACAGGGGGCACTGAAGCTTTCTTT
CDR3: CASSTGTGGTEAFF

V: TRBV11-3
J: TRBJ2-5
D: NA
length: 11
size: NA
DNA: TGTGCCAGCAGCACAGAGGAGACCCAGTACTTC
CDR3: CASSTEETQYF

V: TRBV6-5
J: TRBJ2-7
D: TRBD2
length: 13
size: NA
DNA: TGTGCCAGCAGTCGTAGCGGGAGCCACGAGCAGTACTTC
CDR3: CASSRSGSHEQYF

V: TRBV5-5
J: TRBJ2-3
D: NA
length: 13
size: NA
DNA: TGTGCCAGCAGCCGGGTAGGGTCAGATACGCAGTATTTT
CDR3: CASSRVGSDTQYF

V: TRBV30
J: TRBJ2-1
D: NA
length: 15
size: NA
DNA: TGTGCCTGGAGTGTCGGGGGCGCGTTCAACAATGAGCAGTTCTTC
CDR3: CAWSVGGAFNNEQFF

V: TRBV6-1
J: TRBJ1-2
D: NA
length: 15
size: NA
DNA: TGTGCCAGCAGTGTAGCAGCACCCTATCAGGGTGGCTACACCTTC
CDR3: CASSVAAPYQGGYTF

V: TRBV18
J: TRBJ2-2
D: NA
length: 14
size: NA
DNA: TGTGCCAGCTCACCAAGACAGTACACCGGGGAGCTGTTTTTT
CDR3: CASSPRQYTGELFF

V: TRBV29-1
J: TRBJ2-4
D: TRBD1
length: 15
size: NA
DNA: TGCAGCGTTACCACCCAGGGGGTAAGGTTTGACATTCAGTACTTC
CDR3: CSVTTQGVRFDIQYF

V: TRBV5-1
J: TRBJ2-5
D: TRBD2
length: 16
size: NA
DNA: TGCGCCAGCAGCCGACCTGGACTAGCGGATCAAGAGACCCAGTACTTC
CDR3: CASSRPGLADQETQYF

V: TRBV30
J: TRBJ1-5
D: NA
length: 12
size: NA
DNA: TGTGCCTGGAGTGGCAGGGCTCAGCCCCAGCATTTT
CDR3: CAWSGRAQPQHF

V: TRBV6-5
J: TRBJ2-1
D: NA
length: 14
size: NA
DNA: TGTGCCAGCAGTTACGGGGGGCCCGGCGATGAGCAGTTCTTC
CDR3: CASSYGGPGDEQFF

V: TRBV2
J: TRBJ2-7
D: TRBD2
length: 15
size: NA
DNA: TGTGCCAGCAGTGACTCTAGCGGGAGGGCCGAGGAGCAGTACTTC
CDR3: CASSDSSGRAEEQYF

V: TRBV30
J: TRBJ1-2
D: NA
length: 12
size: NA
DNA: TGTGCCTGGACAGGTTTCAACTATGGCTACACCTTC
CDR3: CAWTGFNYGYTF

V: TRBV7-2
J: TRBJ1-3
D: TRBD1
length: 15
size: NA
DNA: TGTGCCAGCAGCGCCGGACAGGGGGCTGGGGGCACCATATATTTT
CDR3: CASSAGQGAGGTIYF

V: TRBV6-1
J: TRBJ1-2
D: NA
length: 14
size: NA
DNA: TGTGCCAGCACCGACGATGGCAGATACTATGGCTACACCTTC
CDR3: CASTDDGRYYGYTF

V: TRBV6-5
J: TRBJ2-7
D: NA
length: 12
size: once
DNA: TGTGCCAGCAGCATTCCTGGAGCGGAGCTAAACTTC
CDR3: CASSIPGAELNF

V: TRBV4-1
J: TRBJ2-7
D: NA
length: 12
size: many
DNA: TGCGCCAGCAGCTCAGGGCCCTACGAGCAGTACTTC
CDR3: CASSSGPYEQYF

V: TRBV7-8
J: TRBJ2-6
D: TRBD1
length: 20
size: NA
DNA: TGTGCCAGCAGCTTCCACCGAACAGGGGGCTGGAGCTCTGGGGCCAACGTCCTGACTTTC
CDR3: CASSFHRTGGWSSGANVLTF

V: TRBV19
J: TRBJ1-4
D: TRBD1
length: 15
size: once
DNA: TGTGCCAGTAGTCAACTCCGGGACAGGCCGAAGGAACTGTTTTTT
CDR3: CASSQLRDRPKELFF

V: TRBV7-9
J: TRBJ2-5
D: TRBD2
length: 15
size: NA
DNA: TGTGCCAGCAGCCCCTTAGCGGGAGGGATGGAGACCCAGTACTTC
CDR3: CASSPLAGGMETQYF

V: TRBV6-1
J: TRBJ2-1
D: NA
length: 14
size: NA
DNA: TGTGCCAGCAGTGAAGTCGGGCGCAGCAATGAGCAGTTCTTC
CDR3: CASSEVGRSNEQFF

V: TRBV7-2
J: TRBJ2-5
D: TRBD2
length: 14
size: NA
DNA: TGTGCCAGCAGCTTATCGGGACTAGGGGAGACCCAGTACTTC
CDR3: CASSLSGLGETQYF

V: TRBV18
J: TRBJ1-1
D: NA
length: 14
size: NA
DNA: TGTGCCAGCTCACCACAAGCCGTGGGGACTGAAGCTTTCTTT
CDR3: CASSPQAVGTEAFF

V: TRBV30
J: TRBJ2-1
D: NA
length: 13
size: NA
DNA: TGTGCCTGGAGTGCCGGGGCGAATTTAGGGCAGTTCTTC
CDR3: CAWSAGANLGQFF

V: TRBV14
J: TRBJ2-7
D: NA
length: 18
size: NA
DNA: TGTGCCAGCAGCTATATGCCAGCAATTAGCAATGTACCTGGCGAGCAGTACTTC
CDR3: CASSYMPAISNVPGEQYF

V: TRBV6-5
J: TRBJ2-7
D: NA
length: 15
size: NA
DNA: TGTGCCAGCAGTTATCAGGCAGGGGCCAGGTACGAGCAGTACTTC
CDR3: CASSYQAGARYEQYF

V: TRBV2
J: TRBJ2-7
D: TRBD2
length: 15
size: NA
DNA: TGTGCCAGCAGGAGACTAGCGGGAGTATCTTCCGAGCAGTACTTC
CDR3: CASRRLAGVSSEQYF

V: TRBV11-3
J: TRBJ2-1
D: NA
length: 15
size: NA
DNA: TGTGCCAGCAGCTTGGGAGGGACAGCATACAATGAGCAGTTCTTC
CDR3: CASSLGGTAYNEQFF

V: TRBV9
J: TRBJ2-1
D: NA
length: 14
size: NA
DNA: TGTGCCAGCAGCGTTGGGTCGGGAGTTGGCGAGCAGTTCTTC
CDR3: CASSVGSGVGEQFF

V: TRBV29-1
J: TRBJ2-2
D: TRBD2
length: 14
size: NA
DNA: TGCAGCGTGGCACTAGCGGGGAACACCGGGGAGCTGTTTTTT
CDR3: CSVALAGNTGELFF

V: TRBV28
J: TRBJ2-4
D: NA
length: 16
size: NA
DNA: TGTGCCAGCAGTCCCCGATCAGTCCTAGCCAAAAACATTCAGTACTTC
CDR3: CASSPRSVLAKNIQYF

V: TRBV29-1
J: TRBJ2-7
D: TRBD1
length: 13
size: NA
DNA: TGCAGCGTTGCCGGGACAGGGGGCTACGAGCAGTACTTC
CDR3: CSVAGTGGYEQYF

V: TRBV11-2
J: TRBJ1-1
D: TRBD1
length: 12
size: NA
DNA: TGTGCCAGCAGCCGCTGGGACAGACAAGCTTTCTTT
CDR3: CASSRWDRQAFF

V: TRBV23-1
J: TRBJ1-5
D: NA
length: 19
size: NA
DNA: TGCGCCAGCAGTCAATGGACAGTAGCCCGATCCTTCAACAATCAGCCCCAGCATTTT
CDR3: CASSQWTVARSFNNQPQHF

V: TRBV28
J: TRBJ2-7
D: NA
length: 13
size: once
DNA: TGTGCCAGCAGCCCTGAGGGGGGCTGGGAGCAGTACTTC
CDR3: CASSPEGGWEQYF

V: TRBV7-2
J: TRBJ2-5
D: NA
length: 16
size: NA
DNA: TGTGCCAGCAGCTTAGCGGGTGGCGGGAAGACGGAGACCCAGTACTTC
CDR3: CASSLAGGGKTETQYF

V: TRBV28
J: TRBJ2-5
D: TRBD1
length: 15
size: once
DNA: TGTGCCAGCACCACTCCCGGCAGGGGGCGAGAGACCCAGTACTTC
CDR3: CASTTPGRGRETQYF